These T cell receptor beta chains were read from a single sample in a study of cytomegalovirus exposure and HLA in healthy donors. Method: immunoSEQ multiplex PCR; TCRdb's copy keeps in-frame clones and lacks some. The sample includes approximately 190,000 clones, over 75% of them seen just once. What was sequenced was PBMCs. These receptors were collected from a boy between 2 and 10 years old in good health and CMV-seronegative. CDR3s include the opening cysteine and the closing phenylalanine or tryptophan. The D gene is left open where the match is weak. The size entry is marked missing in some rows and otherwise reads once, few, many or a size class.

v_gene: TRBV5-6; abundance: NA; j_gene: TRBJ2-1; d_gene: TRBD1; CDR3aa: CASSLADRGFGEQFF; CDR3nt: TGTGCCAGCAGCTTGGCTGACAGGGGGTTTGGTGAGCAGTTCTTC
v_gene: TRBV30; abundance: few; j_gene: TRBJ1-2; d_gene: NA; CDR3aa: CAWNPLGLNYGYTF; CDR3nt: TGTGCCTGGAACCCCCTGGGACTTAACTATGGCTACACCTTC
v_gene: TRBV15; abundance: NA; j_gene: TRBJ1-3; d_gene: NA; CDR3aa: CATSSGGSGNTIYF; CDR3nt: TGTGCCACCAGTTCGGGGGGATCTGGAAACACCATATATTTT
v_gene: TRBV5-4; abundance: NA; j_gene: TRBJ2-7; d_gene: NA; CDR3aa: CASSLIDSYPYEQYF; CDR3nt: TGTGCCAGCAGCTTGATTGACAGTTACCCCTACGAGCAGTACTTC
v_gene: TRBV16; abundance: NA; j_gene: TRBJ2-1; d_gene: TRBD1; CDR3aa: CASSQQGAYNEQFF; CDR3nt: TGTGCCAGCAGCCAACAGGGGGCGTACAATGAGCAGTTCTTC
v_gene: TRBV7-2; abundance: NA; j_gene: TRBJ1-2; d_gene: TRBD1; CDR3aa: CASRFDREYGYTF; CDR3nt: TGTGCCAGCAGGTTCGACAGGGAGTATGGCTACACCTTC
v_gene: TRBV18; abundance: NA; j_gene: TRBJ2-5; d_gene: NA; CDR3aa: CASSPQLGPRNQETQYF; CDR3nt: TGTGCCAGCTCACCACAATTGGGGCCCCGGAACCAAGAGACCCAGTACTTC
v_gene: TRBV7-9; abundance: NA; j_gene: TRBJ2-1; d_gene: NA; CDR3aa: CASSPPLAEEQFF; CDR3nt: TGTGCCAGCAGCCCGCCGTTGGCGGAGGAGCAGTTCTTC
v_gene: TRBV5-1; abundance: NA; j_gene: TRBJ2-3; d_gene: TRBD2; CDR3aa: CASSSLAVDTQYF; CDR3nt: TGCGCCAGCAGCTCCCTAGCGGTAGATACGCAGTATTTT
v_gene: TRBV7-9; abundance: NA; j_gene: TRBJ2-1; d_gene: NA; CDR3aa: CASSLLQTRSDNEQFF; CDR3nt: TGTGCCAGCAGCCTCCTCCAGACTAGATCCGACAATGAGCAGTTCTTC
v_gene: TRBV4-1; abundance: NA; j_gene: TRBJ1-2; d_gene: NA; CDR3aa: CASSLLTRGQRNYGYTF; CDR3nt: TGCGCCAGCAGCCTTTTAACCAGGGGACAAAGAAACTATGGCTACACCTTC
v_gene: TRBV6-5; abundance: NA; j_gene: TRBJ1-6; d_gene: NA; CDR3aa: CASGPRYNSPLHF; CDR3nt: TGTGCCAGCGGGCCTCGCTATAATTCACCCCTCCACTTT
v_gene: TRBV7-3; abundance: NA; j_gene: TRBJ2-3; d_gene: TRBD2; CDR3aa: CATPGTREEYF; CDR3nt: TGTGCCACCCCTGGGACTAGAGAGGAATATTTT
v_gene: TRBV29-1; abundance: NA; j_gene: TRBJ1-1; d_gene: NA; CDR3aa: CSVAGGLDTEAFF; CDR3nt: TGCAGCGTTGCGGGGGGATTGGACACTGAAGCTTTCTTT
v_gene: TRBV7-8; abundance: once; j_gene: TRBJ2-7; d_gene: NA; CDR3aa: CASSLAGWGDEQYF; CDR3nt: TGTGCCAGCAGCTTAGCGGGGTGGGGGGACGAGCAGTACTTC
v_gene: TRBV7-2; abundance: NA; j_gene: TRBJ2-3; d_gene: TRBD2; CDR3aa: CASSLGWRGGGTDTQYF; CDR3nt: TGTGCCAGCAGCTTAGGCTGGCGGGGGGGCGGCACAGATACGCAGTATTTT
v_gene: TRBV29-1; abundance: few; j_gene: TRBJ1-2; d_gene: TRBD1; CDR3aa: CSVRQGLVYTF; CDR3nt: TGCAGCGTCCGACAGGGGTTAGTCTACACCTTC
v_gene: TRBV7-2; abundance: few; j_gene: TRBJ2-2; d_gene: NA; CDR3aa: CASSLGRGGELFF; CDR3nt: TGTGCCAGCAGCTTAGGAAGGGGCGGGGAGCTGTTTTTT
v_gene: TRBV29-1; abundance: NA; j_gene: TRBJ2-5; d_gene: TRBD2; CDR3aa: CSVGRGETQYF; CDR3nt: TGCAGCGTCGGGCGGGGGGAGACCCAGTACTTC
v_gene: TRBV14; abundance: NA; j_gene: TRBJ1-6; d_gene: NA; CDR3aa: CASSQGAYTLHF; CDR3nt: TGTGCCAGCAGCCAAGGGGCCTACACCCTCCACTTT
v_gene: TRBV4-2; abundance: NA; j_gene: TRBJ2-7; d_gene: TRBD2; CDR3aa: CASSRYRDYAYEQYF; CDR3nt: TGTGCCAGCAGCCGCTACCGGGACTATGCCTACGAGCAGTACTTC
v_gene: TRBV4-1; abundance: NA; j_gene: TRBJ1-2; d_gene: NA; CDR3aa: CASSQGPSVSYGYTF; CDR3nt: TGCGCCAGCAGCCAGGGCCCGTCAGTGAGCTATGGCTACACCTTC
v_gene: TRBV5-5; abundance: NA; j_gene: TRBJ1-6; d_gene: TRBD1; CDR3aa: CASSQGGTGLSPLHF; CDR3nt: TGTGCCAGCAGCCAGGGAGGGACAGGTCTATCACCCCTCCACTTT
v_gene: TRBV20-1; abundance: NA; j_gene: TRBJ1-2; d_gene: NA; CDR3aa: CSAGQNYGYTF; CDR3nt: TGCAGTGCTGGACAGAACTATGGCTACACCTTC
v_gene: TRBV7-2; abundance: NA; j_gene: TRBJ2-3; d_gene: TRBD2; CDR3aa: CASSLGSSGGRSTDTQYF; CDR3nt: TGTGCCAGCAGCCTAGGAAGTAGCGGGGGGCGGTCCACAGATACGCAGTATTTT
v_gene: TRBV7-9; abundance: NA; j_gene: TRBJ2-7; d_gene: NA; CDR3aa: CASSLEYGRGNEQYF; CDR3nt: TGTGCCAGCAGCTTAGAATACGGCAGGGGCAACGAGCAGTACTTC
v_gene: TRBV30; abundance: few; j_gene: TRBJ2-5; d_gene: NA; CDR3aa: CAWQRDTLQETQYF; CDR3nt: TGTGCCTGGCAGAGGGACACTCTTCAAGAGACCCAGTACTTC
v_gene: TRBV6-5; abundance: NA; j_gene: TRBJ1-2; d_gene: TRBD1; CDR3aa: CASSYRGPANYGYTF; CDR3nt: TGTGCCAGCAGTTATAGGGGGCCAGCTAACTATGGCTACACCTTC
v_gene: TRBV4-1; abundance: NA; j_gene: TRBJ2-1; d_gene: NA; CDR3aa: CASSQPRLGPRGNEQFF; CDR3nt: TGCGCCAGCAGCCAACCACGCCTTGGACCCCGGGGCAATGAGCAGTTCTTC
v_gene: TRBV18; abundance: few; j_gene: TRBJ2-3; d_gene: TRBD2; CDR3aa: CASSLQTSGHTDTQYF; CDR3nt: TGTGCCAGCTCACTGCAGACTAGCGGGCACACAGATACGCAGTATTTT
v_gene: TRBV11-3; abundance: NA; j_gene: TRBJ2-2; d_gene: NA; CDR3aa: CASSPNSDTGELFF; CDR3nt: TGTGCCAGCAGCCCCAACTCGGACACCGGGGAGCTGTTTTTT
v_gene: TRBV7-9; abundance: few; j_gene: TRBJ2-1; d_gene: NA; CDR3aa: CASSLRTSYNEQFF; CDR3nt: TGTGCCAGCAGCTTACGGACTTCCTACAATGAGCAGTTCTTC
v_gene: TRBV7-8; abundance: NA; j_gene: TRBJ2-3; d_gene: NA; CDR3aa: CASSPTRQAQYF; CDR3nt: TGTGCCAGCAGCCCCACTAGACAGGCGCAGTATTTT
v_gene: TRBV27; abundance: NA; j_gene: TRBJ1-2; d_gene: NA; CDR3aa: CASSYHRAAYGYTF; CDR3nt: TGTGCCAGCAGTTATCACAGGGCTGCCTATGGCTACACCTTC
v_gene: TRBV6-5; abundance: NA; j_gene: TRBJ1-1; d_gene: NA; CDR3aa: CASSHMGNEAFF; CDR3nt: TGTGCCAGCAGCCACATGGGCAATGAAGCTTTCTTT
v_gene: TRBV9; abundance: NA; j_gene: TRBJ2-1; d_gene: NA; CDR3aa: CASSPLGGSSYNEQFF; CDR3nt: TGTGCCAGCAGCCCCCTCGGGGGTTCTTCCTACAATGAGCAGTTCTTC
v_gene: TRBV7-2; abundance: few; j_gene: TRBJ2-5; d_gene: NA; CDR3aa: CASSSGPRGETQYF; CDR3nt: TGTGCCAGCAGTTCAGGACCGCGGGGCGAGACCCAGTACTTC
v_gene: TRBV5-4; abundance: NA; j_gene: TRBJ2-3; d_gene: TRBD1; CDR3aa: CASSQDRDTSSTDTQYF; CDR3nt: TGTGCCAGCAGCCAGGACAGGGATACATCTAGCACAGATACGCAGTATTTT
v_gene: TRBV4-2; abundance: NA; j_gene: TRBJ2-7; d_gene: NA; CDR3aa: CASSQEGGPYEQYF; CDR3nt: TGTGCCAGCAGCCAAGAGGGGGGGCCCTACGAGCAGTACTTC
v_gene: TRBV19; abundance: once; j_gene: TRBJ1-1; d_gene: NA; CDR3aa: CASSMPRDGGTEAFF; CDR3nt: TGTGCCAGTAGTATGCCCAGGGACGGGGGCACTGAAGCTTTCTTT
v_gene: TRBV7-9; abundance: NA; j_gene: TRBJ1-2; d_gene: TRBD1; CDR3aa: CASSPPTGGNGYTF; CDR3nt: TGTGCCAGCAGCCCCCCGACAGGGGGAAATGGCTACACCTTC
v_gene: TRBV19; abundance: NA; j_gene: TRBJ1-6; d_gene: NA; CDR3aa: CASSIDLVRGYNSPLHF; CDR3nt: TGTGCCAGTAGTATAGATCTGGTCAGGGGTTATAATTCACCCCTCCACTTT
v_gene: TRBV7-9; abundance: NA; j_gene: TRBJ2-5; d_gene: NA; CDR3aa: CASSRAGVETQYF; CDR3nt: TGTGCCAGCAGCCGCGCAGGGGTAGAGACCCAGTACTTC
v_gene: TRBV5-1; abundance: once; j_gene: TRBJ1-1; d_gene: NA; CDR3aa: CASSLAGEKAFF; CDR3nt: TGCGCCAGCAGCTTGGCAGGGGAAAAAGCTTTCTTT
v_gene: TRBV7-9; abundance: NA; j_gene: TRBJ2-1; d_gene: NA; CDR3aa: CSSSFQGPVGYEQFF; CDR3nt: TGTTCCAGCAGCTTCCAGGGCCCAGTTGGGTATGAGCAGTTCTTC
v_gene: TRBV25-1; abundance: NA; j_gene: TRBJ1-3; d_gene: NA; CDR3aa: CASSDQGGGNTIYF; CDR3nt: TGTGCCAGCAGTGACCAGGGTGGTGGAAACACCATATATTTT
v_gene: TRBV18; abundance: NA; j_gene: TRBJ2-7; d_gene: NA; CDR3aa: CASSPSRGREQYF; CDR3nt: TGTGCCAGCTCACCAAGCAGGGGTCGGGAGCAGTACTTC
v_gene: TRBV29-1; abundance: NA; j_gene: TRBJ1-5; d_gene: NA; CDR3aa: CSVQGQGQPQHF; CDR3nt: TGCAGCGTCCAAGGCCAGGGGCAGCCCCAGCATTTT
v_gene: TRBV7-2; abundance: NA; j_gene: TRBJ1-6; d_gene: TRBD1; CDR3aa: CASTLQGAEVHF; CDR3nt: TGTGCCAGCACTTTGCAGGGGGCTGAGGTCCACTTT
v_gene: TRBV13; abundance: NA; j_gene: TRBJ2-7; d_gene: NA; CDR3aa: CASSLDGGGDEQYF; CDR3nt: TGTGCCAGCAGCTTGGACGGTGGAGGTGACGAGCAGTACTTC
v_gene: TRBV18; abundance: NA; j_gene: TRBJ2-7; d_gene: TRBD2; CDR3aa: CASSPSGGLYEQYF; CDR3nt: TGTGCCAGCTCACCAAGCGGGGGCCTCTACGAGCAGTACTTC
v_gene: TRBV6-5; abundance: few; j_gene: TRBJ2-5; d_gene: NA; CDR3aa: CASTLIGSSETQYF; CDR3nt: TGTGCCAGCACCCTTATCGGGTCTTCGGAGACCCAGTACTTC
v_gene: TRBV7-8; abundance: NA; j_gene: TRBJ1-2; d_gene: NA; CDR3aa: CASSSSPTENYGYTF; CDR3nt: TGTGCCAGCAGCTCCTCGCCGACAGAGAACTATGGCTACACCTTC
v_gene: TRBV9; abundance: NA; j_gene: TRBJ2-7; d_gene: NA; CDR3aa: CASSVGMGASYEQYF; CDR3nt: TGTGCCAGCAGCGTCGGTATGGGGGCCTCCTACGAGCAGTACTTC
v_gene: TRBV4-3; abundance: NA; j_gene: TRBJ2-2; d_gene: NA; CDR3aa: CASSPQGYTGELFF; CDR3nt: TGCGCCAGCAGCCCTCAGGGGTACACCGGGGAGCTGTTTTTT
v_gene: TRBV5-6; abundance: NA; j_gene: TRBJ2-2; d_gene: NA; CDR3aa: CASSPRPPTGTRGGELFF; CDR3nt: TGTGCCAGCAGCCCACGGCCCCCAACCGGGACACGGGGAGGGGAGCTGTTTTTT
v_gene: TRBV4-3; abundance: NA; j_gene: TRBJ2-3; d_gene: NA; CDR3aa: CASSQDRRTDTQYF; CDR3nt: TGCGCCAGCAGCCAAGATAGGAGGACAGATACGCAGTATTTT